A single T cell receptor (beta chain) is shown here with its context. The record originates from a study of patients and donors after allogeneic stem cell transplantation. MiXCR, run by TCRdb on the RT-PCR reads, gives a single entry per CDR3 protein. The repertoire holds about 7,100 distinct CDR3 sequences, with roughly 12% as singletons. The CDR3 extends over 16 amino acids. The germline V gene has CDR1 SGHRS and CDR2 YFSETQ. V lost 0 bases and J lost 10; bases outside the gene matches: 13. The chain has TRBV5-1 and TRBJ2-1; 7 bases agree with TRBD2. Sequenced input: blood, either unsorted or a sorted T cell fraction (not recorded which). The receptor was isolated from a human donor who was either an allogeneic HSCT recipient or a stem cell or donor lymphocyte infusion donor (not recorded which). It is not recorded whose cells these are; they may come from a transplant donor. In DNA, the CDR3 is TGCGCCAGCAGCTTGGAGGATCTTAGCGGGCCTGGGGAGCAGTTCTTC. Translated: CASSLEDLSGPGEQFF.